This TCR beta chain was obtained from a study of T cells expressing NK-cell markers. General study findings and limits: CD8+ T cells in more than five donors included dominant NKG2C+ clonotypes at 1.0-7.0%.

Germline-derived CDR1 and CDR2 are LNHDA and SQIVND (reference sequence). This CDR3 is built from 14 residues. Beta-chain TCR cDNA was generated via 5'RACE template switching with UMIs. Reprocessing the 5' RACE reads, TCRdb reports a single entry for every CDR3 protein and omits DNA. The data show under 600,000 distinct CDR3 sequences, and the top ten clones hold 1.4%. On this clonotype itself: Its antigen is as yet unknown.

The sequence was collected from a woman aged 45-65 years in good health. This chain connects TRBV19 to TRBJ2-1; TCRdb lists TRBD1, though no DNA is available to test this call. Sequencing input: blood T cells: a sorted CD56 or NKG2C T cell subset, CD4+ or CD8+ T cells, or bulk PBMC T cells (not recorded which). CDR3 protein: CASSPGGALNEQFF.